This T cell receptor beta chain came from a study of blood T cell repertoires in COVID-19. In the study overall: Whether acute or convalescent, the COVID-19 samples came from the United States, Italy and Spain. PBMCs, B-cell-depleted T cells, or T cells were the source of the cDNA or gDNA that made up the material.

As handled by the study authors: Nucleated cell number was recorded as an estimate derived from reference gene primer amplification. Some clones are missing from TCRdb's copy, which holds only in-frame ones; the method was immunoSEQ multiplex PCR. V and J calls and clone size follow that table, whereas D and trimming were derived from the DNA. The data show around 200,000 clones, roughly 90% seen once. The CDR3 is 18 amino acids. Germline V gene lookup returns CDR1 MGHRA and CDR2 YSYEKL. Unmatched junction bases numbered 5, after V lost 1 base and J lost 0 bases. Sequencing was performed on peripheral blood. V usage is TRBV4-1 and J usage is TRBJ2-1; 11 bases match TRBD2. The clonotype was recovered from a man between 70 and 80 years old with active or convalescent COVID-19. CDR3 in amino acids: CASSQGLAGQGSYNEQFF. For the CDR3, the DNA is TGCGCCAGCAGCCAAGGACTAGCGGGGCAGGGCTCCTACAATGAGCAGTTCTTC.